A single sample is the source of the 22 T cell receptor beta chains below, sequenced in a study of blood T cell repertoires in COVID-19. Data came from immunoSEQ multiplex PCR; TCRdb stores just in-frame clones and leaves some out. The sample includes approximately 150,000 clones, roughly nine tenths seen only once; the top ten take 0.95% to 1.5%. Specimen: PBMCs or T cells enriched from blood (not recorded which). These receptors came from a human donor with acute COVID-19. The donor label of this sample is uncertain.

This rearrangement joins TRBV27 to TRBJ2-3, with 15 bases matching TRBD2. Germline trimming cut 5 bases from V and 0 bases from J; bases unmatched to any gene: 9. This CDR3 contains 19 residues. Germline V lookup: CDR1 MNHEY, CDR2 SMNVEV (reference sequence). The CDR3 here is CASSRTSGGAGTSTDTQYF. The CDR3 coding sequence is TGTGCCAGCAGTCGGACTAGCGGGGGGGCCGGAACAAGCACAGATACGCAGTATTTT.

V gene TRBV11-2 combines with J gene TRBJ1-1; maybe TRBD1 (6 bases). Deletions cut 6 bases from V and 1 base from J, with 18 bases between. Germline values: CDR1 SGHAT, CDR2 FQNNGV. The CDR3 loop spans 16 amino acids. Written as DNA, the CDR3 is TGTGCCAGCAGACAGATCCGGGACAAGGGGAACACTGAAGCTTTCTTT. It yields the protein CASRQIRDKGNTEAFF. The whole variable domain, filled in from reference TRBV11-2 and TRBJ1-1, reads EAGVAQSPRYKIIEKRQSVAFWCNPISGHATLYWYQQILGQGPKLLIQFQNNGVVDDSQLPKDRFSAERLKGVDSTLKIQPAKLEDSAVYLCASRQIRDKGNTEAFFGQGTRLTVV.

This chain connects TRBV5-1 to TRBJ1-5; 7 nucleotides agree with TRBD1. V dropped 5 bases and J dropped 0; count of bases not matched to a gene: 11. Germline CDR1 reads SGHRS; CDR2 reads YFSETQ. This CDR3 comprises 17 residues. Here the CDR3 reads CASSWTGRGYSNQPQHF. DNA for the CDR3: TGCGCCAGCAGTTGGACAGGTCGAGGGTATAGCAATCAGCCCCAGCATTTT.

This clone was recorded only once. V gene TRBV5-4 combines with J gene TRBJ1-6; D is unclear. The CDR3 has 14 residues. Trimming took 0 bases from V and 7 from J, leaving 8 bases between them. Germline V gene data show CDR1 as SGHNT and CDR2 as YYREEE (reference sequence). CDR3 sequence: CASSLERENSPLHF. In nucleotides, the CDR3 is TGTGCCAGCAGCTTGGAACGGGAGAATTCACCCCTCCACTTT. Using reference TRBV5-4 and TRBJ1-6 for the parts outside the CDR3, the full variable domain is ETGVTQSPTHLIKTRGQQVTLRCSSQSGHNTVSWYQQALGQGPQFIFQYYREEENGRGNFPPRFSGLQFPNYSSELNVNALELDDSALYLCASSLERENSPLHFGNGTRLTVT.

Here the CDR3 DNA reads TGTGCCAGCAGTTTTGCCATAACCGACGAGCCCCAGGGGGCGGAGGAGCAGTACTTC. Protein sequence: CASSFAITDEPQGAEEQYF. The rearrangement links TRBV28 to TRBJ2-7; 8 positions match TRBD1. The germline V gene has CDR1 MDHEN and CDR2 SYDVKM. The CDR3 runs 19 residues. Trimming removed 3 bases from V and 7 bases from J; junction bases left unmatched: 23.

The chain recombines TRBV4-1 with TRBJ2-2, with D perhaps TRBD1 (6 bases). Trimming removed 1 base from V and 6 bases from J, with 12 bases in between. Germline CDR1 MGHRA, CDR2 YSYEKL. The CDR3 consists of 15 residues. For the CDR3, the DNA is TGCGCCAGCAGCCAAGCCACACAGGGCTCCGGGGAGCTGTTTTTT. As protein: CASSQATQGSGELFF.

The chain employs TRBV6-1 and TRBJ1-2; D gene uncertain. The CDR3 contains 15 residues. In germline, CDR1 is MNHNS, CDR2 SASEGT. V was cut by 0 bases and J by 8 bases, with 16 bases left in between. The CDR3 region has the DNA TGTGCCAGCAGTGAAGCGCTGGAGAACGGCTACGGCTACACCTTC. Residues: CASSEALENGYGYTF.

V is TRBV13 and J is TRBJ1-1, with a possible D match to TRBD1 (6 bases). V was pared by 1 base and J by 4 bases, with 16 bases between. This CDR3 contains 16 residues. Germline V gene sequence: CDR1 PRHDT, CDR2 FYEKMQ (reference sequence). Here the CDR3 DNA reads TGTGCCAGCAGCTTAGAAATGCGTAGGGGGGGCACTGAAGCTTTCTTT. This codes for CASSLEMRRGGTEAFF.

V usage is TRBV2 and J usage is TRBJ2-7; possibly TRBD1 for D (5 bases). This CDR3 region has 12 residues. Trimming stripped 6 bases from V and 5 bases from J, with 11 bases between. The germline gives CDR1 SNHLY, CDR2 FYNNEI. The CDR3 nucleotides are TGTGCCAGCAGCCCGGAAGGGGACGAGCAGTACTTC. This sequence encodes CASSPEGDEQYF.

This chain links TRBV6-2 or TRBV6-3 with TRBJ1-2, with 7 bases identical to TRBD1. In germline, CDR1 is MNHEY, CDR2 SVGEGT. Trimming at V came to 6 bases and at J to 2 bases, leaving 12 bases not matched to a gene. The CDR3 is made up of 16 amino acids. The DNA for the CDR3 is TGTGCCAGCAGCGCCACAGGGGTAGAGCTAAACTATGGCTACACCTTC. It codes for CASSATGVELNYGYTF.

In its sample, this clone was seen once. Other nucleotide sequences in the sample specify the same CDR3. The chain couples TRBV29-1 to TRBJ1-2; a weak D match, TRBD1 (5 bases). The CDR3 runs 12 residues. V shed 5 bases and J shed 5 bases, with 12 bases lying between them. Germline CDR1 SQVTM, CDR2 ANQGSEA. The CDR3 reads CSVMTVNYGYTF. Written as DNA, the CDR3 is TGCAGCGTTATGACAGTTAATTATGGCTACACCTTC.

The CDR3 DNA follows: TGCAGTGCTAGTTTATTTGCGGGGGGGCCAGATACGCAGTATTTT. It specifies CSASLFAGGPDTQYF. The rearrangement links TRBV20-1 to TRBJ2-3, with 9 bases matching TRBD2. The CDR3 loop spans 15 amino acids. The germline V gene encodes CDR1 DFQATT and CDR2 SNEGSKA (reference sequence). Trimming at V came to 3 bases and at J to 4 bases, leaving 8 bases not matched to a gene.

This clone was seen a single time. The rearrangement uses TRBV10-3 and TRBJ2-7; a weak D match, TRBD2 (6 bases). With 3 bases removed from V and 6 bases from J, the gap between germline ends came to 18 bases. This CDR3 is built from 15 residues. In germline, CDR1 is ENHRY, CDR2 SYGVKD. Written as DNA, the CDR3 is TGTGCCATCAGTGAAGCCGGGACTCCCTCGGGCGAGCAGTACTTC. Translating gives CAISEAGTPSGEQYF.

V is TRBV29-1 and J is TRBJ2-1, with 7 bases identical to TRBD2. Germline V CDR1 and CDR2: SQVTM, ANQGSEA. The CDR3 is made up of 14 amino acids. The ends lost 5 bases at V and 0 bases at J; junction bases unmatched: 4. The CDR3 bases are TGCAGCGTTTGGGGGGGGAGCTCCTACAATGAGCAGTTCTTC. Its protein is CSVWGGSSYNEQFF.

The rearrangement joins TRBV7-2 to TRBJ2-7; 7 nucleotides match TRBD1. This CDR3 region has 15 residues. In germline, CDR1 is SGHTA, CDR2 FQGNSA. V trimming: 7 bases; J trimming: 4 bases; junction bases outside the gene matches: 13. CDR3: CASNVGEGGRYEQYF. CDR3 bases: TGTGCCAGCAACGTGGGGGAAGGGGGCCGGTACGAGCAGTACTTC.

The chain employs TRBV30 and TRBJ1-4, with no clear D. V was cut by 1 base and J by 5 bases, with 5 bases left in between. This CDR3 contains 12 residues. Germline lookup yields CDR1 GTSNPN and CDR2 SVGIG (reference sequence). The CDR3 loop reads CAWSGPNEKLFF. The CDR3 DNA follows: TGTGCCTGGAGTGGGCCAAATGAAAAACTGTTTTTT.

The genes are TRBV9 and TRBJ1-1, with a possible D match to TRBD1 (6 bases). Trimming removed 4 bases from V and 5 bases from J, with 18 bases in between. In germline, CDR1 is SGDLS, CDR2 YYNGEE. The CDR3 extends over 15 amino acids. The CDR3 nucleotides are TGTGCCAGCAGCTCCTCCGGTGGGGGCAGTACTGAAGCTTTCTTT. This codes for CASSSSGGGSTEAFF.

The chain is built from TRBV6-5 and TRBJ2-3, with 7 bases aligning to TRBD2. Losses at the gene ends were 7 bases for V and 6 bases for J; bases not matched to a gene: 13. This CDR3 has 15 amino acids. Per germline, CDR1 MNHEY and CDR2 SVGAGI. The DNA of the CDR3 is TGTGCCAGCACAGACGGGACTACCGTGGGGGATACGCAGTATTTT. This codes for CASTDGTTVGDTQYF.

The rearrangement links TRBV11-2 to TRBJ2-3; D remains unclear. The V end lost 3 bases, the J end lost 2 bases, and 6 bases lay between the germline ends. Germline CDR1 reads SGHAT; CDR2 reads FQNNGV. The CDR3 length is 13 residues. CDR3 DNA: TGTGCCAGCAGCTTCGCCTACACAGATACGCAGTATTTT. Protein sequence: CASSFAYTDTQYF.

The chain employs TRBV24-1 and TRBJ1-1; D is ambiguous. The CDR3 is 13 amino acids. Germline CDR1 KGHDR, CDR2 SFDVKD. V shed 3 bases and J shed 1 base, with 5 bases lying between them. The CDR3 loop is CATSDTGNTEAFF. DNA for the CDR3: TGTGCCACCAGTGATACCGGGAACACTGAAGCTTTCTTT.

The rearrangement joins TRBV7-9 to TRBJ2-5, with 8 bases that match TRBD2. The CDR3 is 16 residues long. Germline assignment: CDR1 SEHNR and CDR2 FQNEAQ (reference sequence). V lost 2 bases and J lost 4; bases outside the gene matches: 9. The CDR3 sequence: CASSLPRGGRGETQYF. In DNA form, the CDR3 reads TGTGCCAGCAGCTTACCCCGGGGGGGCAGGGGAGAGACCCAGTACTTC.

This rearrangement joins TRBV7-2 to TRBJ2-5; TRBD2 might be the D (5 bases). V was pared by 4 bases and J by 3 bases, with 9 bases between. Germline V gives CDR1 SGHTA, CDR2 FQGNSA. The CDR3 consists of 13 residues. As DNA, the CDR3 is TGTGCCAGCAGCTCGAGGGATAAAGAGACCCAGTACTTC. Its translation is CASSSRDKETQYF.